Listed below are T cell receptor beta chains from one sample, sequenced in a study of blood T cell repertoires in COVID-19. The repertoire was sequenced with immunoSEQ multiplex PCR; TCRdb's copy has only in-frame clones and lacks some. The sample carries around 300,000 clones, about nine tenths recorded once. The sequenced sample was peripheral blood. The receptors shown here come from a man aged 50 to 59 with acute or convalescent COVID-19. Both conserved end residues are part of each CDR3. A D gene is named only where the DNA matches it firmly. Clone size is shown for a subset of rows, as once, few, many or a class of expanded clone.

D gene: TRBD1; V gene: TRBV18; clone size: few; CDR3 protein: CASSPDRGRGYTF
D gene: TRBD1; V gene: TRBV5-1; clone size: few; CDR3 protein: CASSSGQGGTEAFF
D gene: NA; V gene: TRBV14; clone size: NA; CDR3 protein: CASSQVSDSVNSPLHF
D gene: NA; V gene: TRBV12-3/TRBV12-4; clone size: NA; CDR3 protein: CASSLGGFGYTF
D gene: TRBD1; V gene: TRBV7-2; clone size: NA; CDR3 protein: CASSGTGDQPQHF
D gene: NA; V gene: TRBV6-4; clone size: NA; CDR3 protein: CASSDSSGVYGYTF
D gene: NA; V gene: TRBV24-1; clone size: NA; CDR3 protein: CATSDSREGENIQYF
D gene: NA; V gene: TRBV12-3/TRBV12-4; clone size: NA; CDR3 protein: CASRVGNEQFF
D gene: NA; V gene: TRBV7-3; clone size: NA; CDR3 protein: CASSLNNQRQFF
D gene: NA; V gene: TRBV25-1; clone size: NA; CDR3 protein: CASSPRGGWNQPQHF
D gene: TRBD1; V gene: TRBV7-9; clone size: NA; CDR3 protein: CASSSQTGGYGYTF
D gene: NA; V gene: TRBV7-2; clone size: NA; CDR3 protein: CASTLPGGTEAFF
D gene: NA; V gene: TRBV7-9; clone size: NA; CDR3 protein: CASSSLPRRTDTQYF
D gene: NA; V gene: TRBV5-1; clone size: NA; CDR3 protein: CASSPEGEVIQPQHF
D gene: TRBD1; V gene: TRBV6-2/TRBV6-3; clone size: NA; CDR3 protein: CASSYRQGGSVSNQPQHF
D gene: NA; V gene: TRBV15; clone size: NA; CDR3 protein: CATSSLRGSPQPQHF
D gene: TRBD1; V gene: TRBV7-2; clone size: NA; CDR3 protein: CASTRQGPTEAFF
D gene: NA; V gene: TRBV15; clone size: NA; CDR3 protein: CATSRDRGGPQHF
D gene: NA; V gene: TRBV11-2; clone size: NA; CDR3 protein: CASNRRPGGDGNEKLFF
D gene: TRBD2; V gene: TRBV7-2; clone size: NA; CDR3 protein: CASSHGGTETQYF
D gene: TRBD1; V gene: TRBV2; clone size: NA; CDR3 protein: CASSEGTGGLIGF
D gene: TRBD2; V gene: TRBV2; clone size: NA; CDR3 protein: CASSSGGGRETQYF
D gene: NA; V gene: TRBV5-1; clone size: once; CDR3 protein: CASSLIVSGANVLTF
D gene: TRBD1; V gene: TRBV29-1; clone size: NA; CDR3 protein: CSVEVQGDTIYF
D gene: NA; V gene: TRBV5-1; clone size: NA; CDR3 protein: CASSLALADRETQYF
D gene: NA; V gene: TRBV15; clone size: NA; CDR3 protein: CATRKEGSDTIYF
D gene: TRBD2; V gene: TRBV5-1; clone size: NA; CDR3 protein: CASSLAGGQETQYF
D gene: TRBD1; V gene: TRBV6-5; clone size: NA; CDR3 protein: CASSNTGAGEQYF
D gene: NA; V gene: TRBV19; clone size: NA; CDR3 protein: CASRPTGTYEQYF
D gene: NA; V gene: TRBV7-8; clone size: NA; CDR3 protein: CASSLAGGSRAFF
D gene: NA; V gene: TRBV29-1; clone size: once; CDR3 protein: CSVEDFGGGYTF
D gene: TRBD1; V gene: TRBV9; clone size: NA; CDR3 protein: CASSYQTGTLSGYTF
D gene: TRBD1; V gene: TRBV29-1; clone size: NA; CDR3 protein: CSAQEVTGNHGYTF
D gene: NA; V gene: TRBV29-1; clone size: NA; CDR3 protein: CSMIATDTQYF
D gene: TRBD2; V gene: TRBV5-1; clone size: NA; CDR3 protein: CASSLLTSGSTDTQYF
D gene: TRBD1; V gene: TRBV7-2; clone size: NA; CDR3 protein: CASSLDAGGLSGYTF
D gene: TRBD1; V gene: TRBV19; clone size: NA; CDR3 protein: CASSVQGENGYTF
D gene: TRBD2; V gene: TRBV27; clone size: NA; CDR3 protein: CASSASGTYNEQFF
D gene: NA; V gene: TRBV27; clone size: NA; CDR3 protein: CASSLPREANEKLFF
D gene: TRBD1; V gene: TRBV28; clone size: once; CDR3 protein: CASSPAGQGVYAEAFF
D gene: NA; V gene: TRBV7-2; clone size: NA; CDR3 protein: CASRHGGSGANVLTF
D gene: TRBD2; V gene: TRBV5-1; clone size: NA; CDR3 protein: CASGRGADTQYF
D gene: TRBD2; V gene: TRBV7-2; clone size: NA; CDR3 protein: CASSLGGGLYEQYF
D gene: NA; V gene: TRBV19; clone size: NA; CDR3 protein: CASSQTGNSPLHF
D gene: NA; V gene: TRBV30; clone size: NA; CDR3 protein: CAWSAIDSLNQPQHF
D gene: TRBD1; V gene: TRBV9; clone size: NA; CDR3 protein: CASSVGQGAVETQYF
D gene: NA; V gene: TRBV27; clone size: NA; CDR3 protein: CASSLGRSSYNSPLHF
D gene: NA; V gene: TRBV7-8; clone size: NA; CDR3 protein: CASSLREGSNEQYF
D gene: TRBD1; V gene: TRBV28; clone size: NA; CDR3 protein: CASKWFPGQGPTDTQYF
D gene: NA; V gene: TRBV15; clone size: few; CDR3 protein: CATTDGSSPLHF
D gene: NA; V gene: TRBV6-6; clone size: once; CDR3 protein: CASSSDRATSPLHF
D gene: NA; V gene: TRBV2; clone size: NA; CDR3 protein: CASFQLVYEQYF
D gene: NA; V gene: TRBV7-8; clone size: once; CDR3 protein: CASSLDLDTEAFF
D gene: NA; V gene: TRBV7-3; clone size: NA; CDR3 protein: CASSSQGPRGTEAFF
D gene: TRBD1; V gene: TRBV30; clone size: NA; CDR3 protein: CAWTQQGASYGYTF
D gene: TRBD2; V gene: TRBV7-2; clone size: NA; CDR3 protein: CASSLGSSGGAGELFF
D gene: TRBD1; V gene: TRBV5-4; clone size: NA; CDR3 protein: CASSRDRTLNTEAFF
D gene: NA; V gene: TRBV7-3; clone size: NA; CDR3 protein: CASSSNTDTQYF
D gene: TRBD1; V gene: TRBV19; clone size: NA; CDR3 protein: CASRGQVQETQYF
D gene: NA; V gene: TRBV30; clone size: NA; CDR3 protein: CAWSVPNVRLTF